These 8 T cell receptor beta chains came from one sample sequenced in a study of identical twins. TCRdb redid the calling of the 5' RACE reads with MiXCR, one entry per CDR3 protein. The sample yields about 890,000 distinct CDR3 sequences, approximately 13% seen once. These data were likewise used in another study, on yellow fever vaccine responses in identical twins.

The sequenced sample was PBMCs. The origin of the receptors is a young woman in good health.

The chain joins TRBV28 to TRBJ2-3, with D uncertain. Germline values: CDR1 MDHEN, CDR2 SYDVKM. This CDR3 has 17 residues. Trimming left V 5 bases short and J 2 bases short, with 20 bases between. The CDR3 DNA follows: TGTGCCAGCAGTCCGATCCCCCTGGCCATCAACACAGATACGCAGTATTTT. Residues: CASSPIPLAINTDTQYF.

This clonotype was recorded many times. The chain combines TRBV29-1 with TRBJ1-1, with no clear D. CDR3 length: 15 amino acids. Germline assignment: CDR1 SQVTM and CDR2 ANQGSEA. V lost 1 base and J 7 bases, leaving 19 bases between the germline ends. In nucleotides, the CDR3 is TGCAGCGTTGAAGTCAACCGCCGGAACGACTATGAAGCTTTCTTT. Its translation is CSVEVNRRNDYEAFF.

This clonotype appeared a few times. The chain carries TRBV7-2 and TRBJ2-5; no definite D call. Between the trimmed V and J ends, which lost 2 bases and 13 bases, there was a span of 17 bases. This CDR3 has 13 residues. CDR1 is SGHTA and CDR2 is FQGNSA in the germline V gene. CDR3 nucleotides: TGTGCCAGCAGCTTAAACGATCAGACCAGACCGTACTTC. Protein product: CASSLNDQTRPYF.

The rearrangement uses TRBV5-6 and TRBJ2-3; 9 bases are a match to TRBD1. The CDR3 totals 16 residues. The J segment lost 5 bases and the V segment lost 3 bases, leaving 10 bases of the junction unmatched. Germline V CDR1 and CDR2: SGHDT, YYEEEE. The CDR3 DNA follows: TGTGCCAGCAGCTGGGGGGTACCGGGACAGGGAGATACGCAGTATTTT. Translated, it gives CASSWGVPGQGDTQYF.

The sample holds one count of this clonotype. V gene TRBV23-1 combines with J gene TRBJ2-1; D is undetermined. TRBV23-1 is an ORF, and what it does is uncertain. Trimming removed 2 bases from V and 0 bases from J, with 8 bases in between. This CDR3 contains 15 residues. CDR3 nucleotide sequence: TGCGCCAGCAGTCAAATAGGTCGCTCCTACAATGAGCAGTTCTTC. It yields the protein CASSQIGRSYNEQFF.

This clonotype has at least ten counts. The rearrangement joins TRBV7-6 to TRBJ1-4; tentatively, D is TRBD1 (5 bases). The CDR3 runs to 12 residues. V dropped 7 bases and J dropped 8 bases, with 11 bases sitting between them. The germline CDR1 and CDR2 sequences are SGHVS and FNYEAQ. The CDR3 DNA follows: TGTGCCAGCACGCTGGGGGGGGAAAAACTGTTTTTT. Translated, it gives CASTLGGEKLFF.

The chain couples TRBV10-3 to TRBJ2-4, with a tentative D call TRBD1 (6 bases). Trimming shortened V by 3 bases and J by 5 bases, and 8 bases separated the two germline ends. CDR1 and CDR2 from the germline V gene are ENHRY and SYGVKD. This CDR3 spans 13 amino acids. CDR3 protein: CAISEAGENIQYF. In DNA form, the CDR3 reads TGTGCCATCAGTGAAGCAGGGGAAAACATTCAGTACTTC.

This chain uses TRBV11-2 with TRBJ1-5; D is perhaps TRBD1 (6 bases). Germline loops: CDR1 SGHAT, CDR2 FQNNGV. The CDR3 extends over 21 amino acids. Trimming took off 6 bases at V and 1 base at J, with 31 bases between the two ends. The CDR3 sequence is CASSSPPSNRVGIVSNQPQHF. In nucleotides, the CDR3 is TGTGCCAGCAGTTCCCCCCCATCGAACAGGGTCGGGATAGTAAGCAATCAGCCCCAGCATTTT.